The 22 T cell receptor beta chains listed next were all sequenced from one sample in a study of T cell repertoires in cytomegalovirus infection. TCRdb reprocessed the reads with MiXCR, giving one entry per CDR3 protein. Altogether around 500,000 distinct CDR3 sequences are present, under 55% being singletons, with the ten largest covering 40% to 50%. These receptors' antigens are unknown. The sequencing here drew on cultured PBMCs, taken from culture after CMV antigen stimulation. The receptors come from a human donor in good health (CMV status not recorded). Some clones in this sample may be carry-over from other donors' samples.

The chain couples TRBV20-1 to TRBJ1-2, with D perhaps TRBD1 (5 bases). Germline CDR1 DFQATT, CDR2 SNEGSKA (reference sequence). This CDR3 region has 12 residues. V dropped 3 bases and J dropped 8 bases, with 13 bases sitting between them. The CDR3 spells CSASRGANGYTF. The DNA of the CDR3 is TGCAGTGCTAGCCGGGGCGCGAACGGCTACACCTTC.

Points on this clonotype: The junction departs from germline at one end; a sequencing error may be responsible. V is TRBV4-1 and J is TRBJ2-5, with no clear D. CDR3 size: 13 residues. Germline V gene sequence: CDR1 MGHRA, CDR2 YSYEKL. Here the CDR3 reads CASSQPRAETQYF. The CDR3 DNA sequence: TGTGCCAGCAGCCAACCCCGGGCGGAGACCCAGTACTTC.

J is TRBJ1-5 and V is TRBV28; D not certain. Germline assignment: CDR1 MDHEN and CDR2 SYDVKM. This CDR3 is 15 amino acids long. Trimming took off 2 bases at V and 2 bases at J, with 10 bases between the two ends. The CDR3 DNA is TGTGCCAGCAGTTTAAGAACGGCCGGCAATCAGCCCCAGCATTTT. It yields the protein CASSLRTAGNQPQHF.

In DNA, the CDR3 is TGCGCCAGCTCCTTCTCGAACACCGGGGAGCTGTTTTTT. Amino acid sequence: CASSFSNTGELFF. This chain links TRBV4-1 with TRBJ2-2; D is undetermined. This CDR3 region has 13 residues. The germline gives CDR1 MGHRA, CDR2 YSYEKL. Trimming shortened V by 8 bases and J by 0 bases, and 7 bases separated the two germline ends.

This clonotype came up a few times. The chain joins TRBV7-2 to TRBJ2-7; 9 bases match TRBD2. Germline V CDR1 and CDR2: SGHTA, FQGNSA. The CDR3 sequence is 16 residues long. Germline trimming cut 0 bases from V and 4 bases from J; bases unmatched to any gene: 7. In DNA form, the CDR3 reads TGTGCCAGCAGCTTAGCGCTTGCGGGAGGGCCTTACGAGCAGTACTTC. It encodes CASSLALAGGPYEQYF.

The chain links TRBV7-2 to TRBJ1-5; D perhaps matches TRBD1 (5 bases). The CDR3 totals 17 residues. Germline V gene data show CDR1 as SGHTA and CDR2 as FQGNSA. V lost 1 base to trimming and J lost 1 base, with 14 bases between them. DNA for the CDR3: TGTGCCAGCAGCTTAGTAGGAGGGGCGCGAAGCAATCAGCCCCAGCATTTT. It yields the protein CASSLVGGARSNQPQHF.

The rearrangement links TRBV5-1 to TRBJ1-1; D uncertain. The V gene lost 0 bases and the J gene lost 3 bases, with 9 bases spanning the gap. The germline V gene has CDR1 SGHRS and CDR2 YFSETQ. The CDR3 runs 14 residues. The CDR3 sequence: CASSLVDADTEAFF. The DNA of the CDR3 is TGCGCCAGCAGCTTGGTTGATGCAGACACTGAAGCTTTCTTT. Complete variable domain (other parts from reference TRBV5-1 and TRBJ1-1): KAGVTQTPRYLIKTRGQQVTLSCSPISGHRSVSWYQQTPGQGLQFLFEYFSETQRNKGNFPGRFSGRQFSNSRSEMNVSTLELGDSALYLCASSLVDADTEAFFGQGTRLTVV.

The CDR3: CASSVGRMGTAQWEQFF. The CDR3 DNA follows: TGTGCCAGCAGCGTAGGAAGGATGGGGACGGCACAATGGGAGCAGTTCTTC. The chain has TRBV9 and TRBJ2-1; the D gene could be TRBD1 or TRBD2 (5 bases each). The germline CDR1 and CDR2 sequences are SGDLS and YYNGEE. This CDR3 is 17 amino acids long. V shed 0 bases and J shed 10 bases, with 23 bases lying between them. Full variable domain (missing parts from reference TRBV9 and TRBJ2-1): DSGVTQTPKHLITATGQRVTLRCSPRSGDLSVYWYQQSLDQGLQFLIQYYNGEERAKGNILERFSAQQFPDLHSELNLSSLELGDSALYFCASSVGRMGTAQWEQFFGPGTRLTVL.

This clonotype was found a few times. This chain joins TRBV28 and TRBJ2-7; 8 bases are a match to TRBD2. V shed 1 base and J 0 bases; nucleotides not matched to a gene: 5. Germline lookup yields CDR1 MDHEN and CDR2 SYDVKM. CDR3 length equals 16 residues. CDR3 region: CASSLLGGGSSYEQYF. CDR3 nucleotide sequence: TGTGCCAGCAGTTTATTAGGCGGGGGGAGCTCCTACGAGCAGTACTTC.

The rearrangement uses TRBV6-2 or TRBV6-3 and TRBJ2-1; 8 bases match TRBD2. The length of the CDR3 is 14 residues. V dropped 7 bases and J dropped 6; count of bases not matched to a gene: 8. The germline V gene encodes CDR1 MNHEY and CDR2 SVGEGT. The CDR3 DNA sequence: TGTGCCAGCAAAACGGGGGGGCGCGGCAATGAGCAGTTCTTC. This translates into CASKTGGRGNEQFF.

The chain uses TRBV19 and TRBJ2-1; D tentatively reads TRBD1 or TRBD2 (5 bases each). The CDR3 runs 17 residues. CDR1 and CDR2 from the germline V gene are LNHDA and SQIVND (reference sequence). The V gene lost 3 bases and the J gene lost 9 bases, with 24 bases spanning the gap. CDR3 in amino acids: CASSIGLSMGVWSEQFF. DNA for the CDR3: TGTGCCAGTAGTATTGGACTGTCCATGGGGGTTTGGTCTGAGCAGTTCTTC.

This chain uses TRBV12-3 or TRBV12-4 with TRBJ2-5; 7 bases are a match to TRBD1. J was trimmed by 6 bases and V by 3 bases; bases with no gene match: 10. CDR3 size: 15 residues. CDR3 coding DNA: TGTGCCAGCAGTTTTGGACAGGTCCTAGGGCAGACCCAGTACTTC. Its translation: CASSFGQVLGQTQYF.

This chain links TRBV6-1 with TRBJ1-2, with a tentative D call TRBD1 (5 bases). This CDR3 contains 13 residues. The ends were cut back, 4 bases at V and 8 bases at J, with 14 bases in the middle. Germline V lookup: CDR1 MNHNS, CDR2 SASEGT. CDR3 in DNA: TGTGCCAGCAGTGGGGCAGGGTCTAGAGGCTACACCTTC. Its protein product is CASSGAGSRGYTF.

This chain connects TRBV5-1 to TRBJ1-4; no reliable D call. V was cut by 3 bases and J by 6 bases, with 9 bases left in between. CDR3 length: 13 residues. CDR1 is SGHRS and CDR2 is YFSETQ in the germline V gene. For the CDR3, the DNA is TGCGCCAGCAGCTCGGGTGAGGATGAAAAACTGTTTTTT. Protein product: CASSSGEDEKLFF.

This clonotype was counted only a few times. The chain links TRBV7-2 to TRBJ1-6; D unclear. Trimming removed 7 bases at V and 1 base at J, with 8 bases between. The germline V gene encodes CDR1 SGHTA and CDR2 FQGNSA. This CDR3 region has 14 residues. The CDR3 loop is CASNRGSYNSPLHF. Written as DNA, the CDR3 is TGTGCCAGCAACCGCGGGTCCTATAATTCACCCCTCCACTTT. The full variable domain, its missing parts supplied by reference TRBV7-2 and TRBJ1-6, is GAGVSQSPSNKVTEKGKDVELRCDPISGHTALYWYRQSLGQGLEFLIYFQGNSAPDKSGLPSDRFSAERTGGSVSTLTIQRTQQEDSAVYLCASNRGSYNSPLHFGNGTRLTVT.

Many counts were recorded for this clonotype. The V call is TRBV7-2, the J call TRBJ2-5; no clear D. Germline V gene sequence: CDR1 SGHTA, CDR2 FQGNSA. The CDR3 is 14 residues long. Trimming removed 4 bases at V and 5 bases at J, with 14 bases between. The CDR3 reads CASSSSPVGETQYF. CDR3 nucleotide sequence: TGTGCCAGCAGCTCCTCCCCGGTCGGGGAGACCCAGTACTTC.

This chain connects TRBV12-3 or TRBV12-4 to TRBJ1-2, with D unclear. The CDR3 totals 13 residues. V was clipped by 8 bases and J by 8 bases, with 18 bases between them. The CDR3 coding sequence is TGTGCCAGCTCCGGCGGCGACTCCAGGGGCTACACCTTC. Protein sequence: CASSGGDSRGYTF.

The V gene is TRBV7-1, the J gene TRBJ2-1; no clear D. TRBV7-1 falls under the ORF class, with uncertain function. Trimming took 5 bases from V and 7 from J, leaving 15 bases between them. The CDR3 length is 14 residues. DNA for the CDR3: TGTGCCAGCAGCCCGACTCCGGCTACGAATGAGCAGTTCTTC. It specifies CASSPTPATNEQFF.

V is TRBV7-6 and J is TRBJ1-4, with D unclear. The germline CDR1 and CDR2 sequences are SGHVS and FNYEAQ. The CDR3 length is 13 residues. Trimming left V 5 bases short and J 8 bases short, with 12 bases between. In DNA, the CDR3 is TGTGCCAGCAGCAAGACCAGAGACGAAAAACTGTTTTTT. Its translation: CASSKTRDEKLFF.

V usage is TRBV4-1 and J usage is TRBJ2-3, with a tentative D call TRBD2 (6 bases). The CDR3 runs to 16 residues. Trimming took 0 bases from V and 6 from J, leaving 16 bases between them. Germline V gives CDR1 MGHRA, CDR2 YSYEKL. CDR3 coding DNA: TGCGCCAGCAGCCAAGACTCGGGAGCTTGGGCGGATACGCAGTATTTT. Its protein is CASSQDSGAWADTQYF.

This clonotype was observed once. This rearrangement joins TRBV4-1 to TRBJ1-6, with TRBD1 matching over 7 bases. Trimming at V came to 0 bases and at J to 7 bases, leaving 3 bases not matched to a gene. The CDR3 sequence is 15 residues long. Germline CDR1 reads MGHRA; CDR2 reads YSYEKL. The CDR3: CASSQETGRNSPLHF. The CDR3 region has the DNA TGCGCCAGCAGCCAAGAGACAGGGCGGAATTCACCCCTCCACTTT.

This chain joins TRBV5-6 and TRBJ2-1; D unresolved. This CDR3 region has 13 residues. Looked up from germline, CDR1 is SGHDT and CDR2 is YYEEEE. V lost 1 base, J lost 8 bases, and 10 bases lay in between. The CDR3 reads CASSLIGSDEQFF. The CDR3 nucleotides read TGTGCCAGCAGCTTGATCGGAAGCGATGAGCAGTTCTTC.